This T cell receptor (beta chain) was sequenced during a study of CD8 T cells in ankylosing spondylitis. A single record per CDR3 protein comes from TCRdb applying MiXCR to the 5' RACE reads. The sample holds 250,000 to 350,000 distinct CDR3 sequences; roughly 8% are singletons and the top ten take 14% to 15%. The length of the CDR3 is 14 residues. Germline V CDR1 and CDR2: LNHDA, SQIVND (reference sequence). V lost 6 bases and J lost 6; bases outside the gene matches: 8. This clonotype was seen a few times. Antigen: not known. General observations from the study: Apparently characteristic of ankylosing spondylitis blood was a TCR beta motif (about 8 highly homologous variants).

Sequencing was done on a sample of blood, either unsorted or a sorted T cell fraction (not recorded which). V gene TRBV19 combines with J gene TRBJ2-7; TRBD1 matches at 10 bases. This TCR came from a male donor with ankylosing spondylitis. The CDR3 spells CASSDRGRRGEQYF. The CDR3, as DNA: TGTGCCAGTAGCGACAGGGGGCGCCGGGGCGAGCAGTACTTC.